The 26 T cell receptor beta chains reported below all come from one sample, sequenced in a study of OX40 agonist ivuxolimab in advanced cancers. Libraries were built with the immunoSEQ multiplex PCR assay. The table comes from immuneACCESS by way of TCRdb, which keeps in-frame sequences with V and J called. Part of the clones is missing from these tables; in studies checked, under half for an unresolved V gene and the rest for unknown reasons. The sample includes more than 85,000 clones, with approximately 89% observed a single time. Less than 0.35% of the sample is in the top ten clones. The specimen comprised CD4+ or CD8+ T cells sorted from blood, sampled in a trial of the OX40 agonist ivuxolimab. Receptors were obtained from an adult with an advanced solid tumor such as melanoma, head and neck, liver or kidney cancer.

This clone was seen just once. This chain joins TRBV19 and TRBJ1-3; perhaps TRBD1 as D (6 bases). The CDR3 length is 16 residues. V was trimmed by 1 base and J by 4 bases, leaving 14 bases between them. The V gene's germline CDR1 is LNHDA and CDR2 SQIVND (reference sequence). CDR3 in DNA: TGTGCCAGTAGTATAGCCACGACAGGTCCGGGAAACACCATATATTTT. As protein: CASSIATTGPGNTIYF.

In the case of this clone: One end of the junction is discordant with germline, which a read error may explain. V usage is TRBV5-1 and J usage is TRBJ1-2; weak D call: TRBD1 (5 bases). CDR1 is SGHRS and CDR2 is YFSETQ in the germline V gene. This CDR3 has 12 residues. Here the CDR3 DNA reads TGCGCCAGCAGCTTGGGAATTGGGGCCGTCCTCTTC. Translated, it gives CASSLGIGAVLF. The whole variable domain, remainder taken from reference TRBV5-1 and TRBJ1-2, is KAGVTQTPRYLIKTRGQQVTLSCSPISGHRSVSWYQQTPGQGLQFLFEYFSETQRNKGNFPGRFSGRQFSNSRSEMNVSTLELGDSALYLCASSLGIGAVLFGSGTRLTVV.

In its sample, this clone was seen a few times. The rearrangement uses TRBV2 and TRBJ1-1; TRBD1 matches at 10 bases. The CDR3 contains 14 residues. The V gene's germline CDR1 is SNHLY and CDR2 FYNNEI. J was trimmed by 2 bases and V by 5 bases; bases with no gene match: 2. The CDR3 DNA reads TGTGCCAGCAGTTGGGACAGGGGAAACACTGAAGCTTTCTTT. Protein product: CASSWDRGNTEAFF.

This clone appeared many times. A junction boundary mismatches the germline segment, possibly from a read error. The J gene is TRBJ1-1, the V gene TRBV20-1; TRBD1 might be the D (6 bases). This CDR3 spans 11 amino acids. Germline V gene sequence: CDR1 DFQATT, CDR2 SNEGSKA (reference sequence). The CDR3: CSARDRRQDTF. CDR3 in DNA: TGCAGTGCTAGAGATCGGCGACAGGACACTTTT.

The chain couples TRBV15 to TRBJ1-1; D gene uncertain. The CDR3 has 15 residues. V was trimmed by 1 base and J by 0 bases, leaving 9 bases between them. CDR1 and CDR2 (germline): LNHNV, YYDKDF (reference sequence). Here the CDR3 reads CATSRARLMNTEAFF. In DNA, the CDR3 is TGTGCCACCAGCAGAGCACGGTTAATGAACACTGAAGCTTTCTTT.

In DNA, the CDR3 is TGCGCCAGCAGCCAAGATTTGGCGAGAACGCAGTATTTT. Translated: CASSQDLARTQYF. The chain joins TRBV4-3 to TRBJ2-3; D remains unclear. The CDR3 is 13 amino acids. V lost 0 bases, J lost 9 bases, and 10 bases lay in between. Germline V lookup: CDR1 LGHNA, CDR2 YSLEER.

This chain joins TRBV6-5 and TRBJ1-3; 7 bases fit TRBD1. J gave up 1 base and V 0 bases, and 3 bases lay outside the gene matches. The CDR3 is made up of 16 amino acids. CDR1 MNHEY and CDR2 SVGAGI come from the germline V gene. CDR3 sequence (DNA): TGTGCCAGCAGTTACTCGGGACAGTCTTCTGGAAACACCATATATTTT. Amino acid sequence: CASSYSGQSSGNTIYF.

This chain uses TRBV4-2 with TRBJ2-7; TRBD1 might be the D (8 bases). Looked up from germline, CDR1 is LGHNA and CDR2 is YNFKEQ. The length of the CDR3 is 16 residues. V lost 1 base and J lost 2, with 15 bases in between. CDR3 nucleotide sequence: TGTGCCAGCAGCCAAGGACAGGGGAGGGCTACCTACGAGCAGTACTTC. Protein sequence: CASSQGQGRATYEQYF.

The V and J genes are TRBV28 and TRBJ2-2, with TRBD1 matching over 9 bases. Germline V lookup: CDR1 MDHEN, CDR2 SYDVKM. The CDR3 length is 16 residues. J was trimmed by 5 bases and V by 6 bases; bases with no gene match: 10. CDR3 coding DNA: TGTGCCAGCAGACCCGACAGGGGGGGAGGAACCGGGGAGCTGTTTTTT. Translated, it gives CASRPDRGGGTGELFF.

This sequence joins TRBV5-4 and TRBJ2-5; D unresolved. The CDR3 has 15 residues. V dropped 7 bases and J dropped 5 bases, with 21 bases sitting between them. In germline, CDR1 is SGHNT, CDR2 YYREEE (reference sequence). The CDR3 sequence is CASGLPGQMRETQYF. As DNA, the CDR3 is TGTGCCAGCGGCCTCCCAGGTCAAATGAGGGAGACCCAGTACTTC.

Only a few counts were recorded for this clone. The chain joins TRBV5-4 to TRBJ2-3; TRBD2 aligns across 9 bases. The CDR3 spans 15 residues. The V gene's germline CDR1 is SGHNT and CDR2 YYREEE (reference sequence). Trimming cost V 4 bases and J 6 bases; bases outside gene matches: 9. CDR3: CASSPPAGGPDTQYF. CDR3 in DNA: TGTGCCAGCAGCCCCCCAGCGGGGGGCCCGGATACGCAGTATTTT.

This clone has more than one count but fewer than ten. This chain joins TRBV10-3 and TRBJ1-2; 11 nucleotides align to TRBD1. V lost 6 bases, J lost 6 bases, and 9 bases stayed unmatched. The CDR3 loop spans 15 amino acids. Germline V lookup: CDR1 ENHRY, CDR2 SYGVKD. CDR3 DNA sequence: TGTGCCATCAGGATGCAGGACAGGGGGCCCGATGGCTACACCTTC. It specifies CAIRMQDRGPDGYTF.

This clone was picked up a small number of times. J is TRBJ1-2 and V is TRBV5-1; D remains unclear. Germline V gene data show CDR1 as SGHRS and CDR2 as YFSETQ. Trimming removed 1 base at V and 4 bases at J, with 17 bases between. The CDR3 spans 16 residues. The CDR3 DNA follows: TGCGCCAGCAGCTTGACGGCGGGAGGTGGAGGCTATGGCTACACCTTC. Translating it yields CASSLTAGGGGYGYTF.

The V gene is TRBV30, the J gene TRBJ2-5, with unresolved D. The length of the CDR3 is 14 residues. The V end was cut by 0 bases, the J end by 5 bases, with 13 bases between. Germline V gene data show CDR1 as GTSNPN and CDR2 as SVGIG (reference sequence). The CDR3 nucleotides read TGTGCCTGGAGTGTATCCAATCGCCCGGAGACCCAGTACTTC. It encodes CAWSVSNRPETQYF.

This rearrangement joins TRBV11-2 to TRBJ2-5; 7 bases map to TRBD1. Trimming took 6 bases from V and 5 from J; bases not matched to a gene: 9. CDR3 size: 14 residues. Germline CDR1 is SGHAT and CDR2 is FQNNGV. Written as DNA, the CDR3 is TGTGCCAGCAGTAACAGGGGATATTGGGAGACCCAGTACTTC. Residues: CASSNRGYWETQYF.

This clone has only one observation. The CDR3 sequence is CASRATGTGSYEQYF. The CDR3 DNA is TGTGCCAGCAGAGCAACCGGGACAGGTTCCTACGAGCAGTACTTC. The chain couples TRBV27 to TRBJ2-7, with TRBD1 identical over 8 bases. This CDR3 comprises 15 residues. The V gene end was trimmed by 6 bases and the J gene end by 1 base; junction bases not matched to a gene: 8. Germline loops: CDR1 MNHEY, CDR2 SMNVEV (reference sequence).

V usage is TRBV4-1 and J usage is TRBJ2-5, with 11 positions matching TRBD2. In germline, CDR1 is MGHRA, CDR2 YSYEKL. The CDR3 length is 22 residues. The J segment lost 7 bases and the V segment lost 0 bases, leaving 25 bases of the junction unmatched. CDR3 DNA sequence: TGCGCCAGCAGCCAAGACTGGGGATCAAGTTCCGCAACTAGCGGGAGATTGCGGACCCAGTACTTC. It yields the protein CASSQDWGSSSATSGRLRTQYF.

The rearrangement joins TRBV7-9 to TRBJ2-5, with D hard to call. The CDR3 is made up of 13 amino acids. V lost 5 bases, J lost 5 bases, and 12 bases lay in between. Germline CDR1 reads SEHNR; CDR2 reads FQNEAQ (reference sequence). The chain's CDR3 is CASSPRPPETQYF. The DNA of the CDR3 is TGTGCCAGCAGCCCTAGACCCCCGGAGACCCAGTACTTC.

The V call is TRBV28, the J call TRBJ2-5; 7 bases match TRBD1. V trimming: 4 bases; J trimming: 2 bases; junction bases outside the gene matches: 13. From germline, CDR1 is MDHEN and CDR2 SYDVKM. The CDR3 consists of 17 residues. The CDR3 coding sequence is TGTGCCAGCAGTTCCCTCGCAGGGGGTCTACAACAAGAGACCCAGTACTTC. Protein product: CASSSLAGGLQQETQYF.

V usage is TRBV7-2 and J usage is TRBJ1-5; D ambiguous. Looked up from germline, CDR1 is SGHTA and CDR2 is FQGNSA. The V and J ends lost 1 base and 1 base respectively, with 11 bases between them. The CDR3 consists of 16 residues. CDR3 in amino acids: CASSLVSGSSNQPQHF. CDR3 DNA sequence: TGTGCCAGCAGCTTAGTGTCAGGCTCGAGCAATCAGCCCCAGCATTTT.

The chain is built from TRBV30 and TRBJ2-1; 9 positions agree with TRBD2. The CDR3 runs to 17 residues. Germline trimming cut 0 bases from V and 4 bases from J; bases unmatched to any gene: 10. Germline CDR1 GTSNPN, CDR2 SVGIG (reference sequence). CDR3: CAWSVGLAFPPYNEQFF. DNA for the CDR3: TGTGCCTGGAGTGTAGGACTAGCGTTCCCTCCTTACAATGAGCAGTTCTTC.

CDR3 amino acids: CASSLAGRQETQYF. The CDR3 DNA reads as TGCGCCAGCAGCTTAGCGGGAAGGCAAGAGACCCAGTACTTC. The chain recombines TRBV5-1 with TRBJ2-5, with 7 bases aligning to TRBD2. Trimming took 2 bases from V and 2 from J; bases not matched to a gene: 3. The length of the CDR3 is 14 residues. Germline lookup yields CDR1 SGHRS and CDR2 YFSETQ.

Here the CDR3 reads CASSPPLDAGVEAFF. CDR3 bases: TGTGCCAGCTCACCACCGCTCGACGCTGGGGTTGAAGCTTTCTTT. V is TRBV18 and J is TRBJ1-1; D is uncertain. This CDR3 region has 15 residues. Trimming cost V 0 bases and J 7 bases, with 15 bases left between them. Germline V gene lookup returns CDR1 KGHSH and CDR2 LQKENI.

CDR3 protein: CASSLFNEQFF. The CDR3 bases are TGCGCCAGCAGCTTGTTCAATGAGCAGTTCTTC. This chain links TRBV5-1 with TRBJ2-1; no clear D gene. V dropped 1 base and J dropped 6 bases, with 2 bases sitting between them. CDR3 length: 11 residues. CDR1 is SGHRS, CDR2 YFSETQ, per germline.

With regard to this clone: One end of the junction does not line up with germline, which may come from a read error. Other DNA sequences within the sample encode an identical CDR3. The rearrangement joins TRBV19 to TRBJ1-4; TRBD1 matches at 8 bases. The CDR3 is 14 amino acids. Germline V lookup: CDR1 LNHDA, CDR2 SQIVND (reference sequence). The CDR3 bases are TGTGCCAGTAGTACCGCCAGGGGGCATGAAAAATTGTTTTTT. It is translated as CASSTARGHEKLFF.

This clone occurred once. The V call is TRBV30, the J call TRBJ1-1; D ambiguous. The CDR3 spans 13 residues. V dropped 4 bases and J dropped 2 bases, with 11 bases sitting between them. Germline assignment: CDR1 GTSNPN and CDR2 SVGIG (reference sequence). The CDR3 DNA is TGTGCCTGGAACCCAAAACATAACACTGAAGCTTTCTTT. This translates into CAWNPKHNTEAFF. Full variable domain (missing parts from reference TRBV30 and TRBJ1-1): SQTIHQWPATLVQPVGSPLSLECTVEGTSNPNLYWYRQAAGRGLQLLFYSVGIGQISSEVPQNLSASRPQDRQFILSSKKLLLSDSGFYLCAWNPKHNTEAFFGQGTRLTVV.